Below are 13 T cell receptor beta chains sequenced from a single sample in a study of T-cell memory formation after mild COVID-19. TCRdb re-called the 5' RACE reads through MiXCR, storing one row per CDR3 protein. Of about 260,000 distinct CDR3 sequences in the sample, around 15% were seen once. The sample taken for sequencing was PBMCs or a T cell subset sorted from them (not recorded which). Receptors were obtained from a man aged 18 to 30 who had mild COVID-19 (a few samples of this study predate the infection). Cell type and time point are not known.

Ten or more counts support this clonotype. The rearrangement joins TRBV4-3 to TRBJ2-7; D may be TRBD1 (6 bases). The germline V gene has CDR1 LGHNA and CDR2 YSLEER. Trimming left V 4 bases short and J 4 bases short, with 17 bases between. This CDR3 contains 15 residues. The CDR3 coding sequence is TGCGCCAGCAGCCTGCACTCGACAGGTAGTTACGAGCAGTACTTC. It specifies CASSLHSTGSYEQYF.

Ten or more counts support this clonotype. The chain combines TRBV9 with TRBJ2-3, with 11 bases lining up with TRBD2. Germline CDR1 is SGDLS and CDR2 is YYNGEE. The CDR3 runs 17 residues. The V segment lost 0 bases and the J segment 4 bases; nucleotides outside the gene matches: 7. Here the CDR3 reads CASSVAGSGGAADTQYF. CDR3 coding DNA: TGTGCCAGCAGCGTAGCGGGTAGCGGGGGGGCCGCAGATACGCAGTATTTT. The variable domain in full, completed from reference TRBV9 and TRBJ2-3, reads DSGVTQTPKHLITATGQRVTLRCSPRSGDLSVYWYQQSLDQGLQFLIQYYNGEERAKGNILERFSAQQFPDLHSELNLSSLELGDSALYFCASSVAGSGGAADTQYFGPGTRLTVL.

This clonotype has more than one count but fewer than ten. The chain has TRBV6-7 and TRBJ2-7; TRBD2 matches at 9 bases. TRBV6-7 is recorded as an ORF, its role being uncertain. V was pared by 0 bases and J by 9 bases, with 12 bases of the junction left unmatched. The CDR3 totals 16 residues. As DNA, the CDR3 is TGTGCCAGCAGTTACTCGAAGGCGGGGGGGCCGTTGGCGCAGTACGTC. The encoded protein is CASSYSKAGGPLAQYV.

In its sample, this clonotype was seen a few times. This CDR3 reads CASSFKALGTLETQYF. Here the CDR3 DNA reads TGTGCCAGCAGCTTTAAAGCTCTGGGGACCCTAGAGACCCAGTACTTC. The chain is built from TRBV7-9 and TRBJ2-5, with D perhaps TRBD1 or TRBD2 (5 bases each). V shed 3 bases and J shed 4 bases, with 18 bases lying between them. The CDR3 is made up of 16 amino acids. Per the germline V gene, CDR1 is SEHNR and CDR2 is FQNEAQ (reference sequence).

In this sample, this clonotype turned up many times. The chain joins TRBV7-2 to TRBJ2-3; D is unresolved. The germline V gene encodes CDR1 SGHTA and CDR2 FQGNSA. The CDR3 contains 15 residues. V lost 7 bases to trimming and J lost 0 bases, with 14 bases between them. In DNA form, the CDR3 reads TGTGCCAGCACCCTACCCGATAAAAGCACAGATACGCAGTATTTT. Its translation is CASTLPDKSTDTQYF.

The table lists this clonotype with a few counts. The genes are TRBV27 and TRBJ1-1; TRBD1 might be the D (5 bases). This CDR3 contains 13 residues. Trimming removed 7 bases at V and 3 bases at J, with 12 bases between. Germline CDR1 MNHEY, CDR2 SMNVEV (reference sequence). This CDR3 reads CASTPVGHTEAFF. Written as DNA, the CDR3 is TGTGCCAGCACCCCGGTGGGGCACACTGAAGCTTTCTTT.

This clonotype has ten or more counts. The CDR3 DNA sequence: TGCAGCGCCGAACGAGGGGTGGAGAACTATGGCTACACCTTC. Protein product: CSAERGVENYGYTF. The chain employs TRBV29-1 and TRBJ1-2, with D possibly being TRBD1 (5 bases). The CDR3 runs 14 residues. Germline-derived CDR1 and CDR2 are SQVTM and ANQGSEA. V lost 7 bases and J 2 bases, leaving 17 bases between the germline ends.

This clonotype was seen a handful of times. The CDR3 nucleotides are TGTGCCAGCAGCCAGGGTTACACCATATATTTT. Protein product: CASSQGYTIYF. The chain has TRBV14 and TRBJ1-3; D is undetermined. CDR1 is SGHDN, CDR2 FVKESK, per germline. V was clipped by 3 bases and J by 8 bases, with 5 bases between them. The CDR3 runs to 11 residues.

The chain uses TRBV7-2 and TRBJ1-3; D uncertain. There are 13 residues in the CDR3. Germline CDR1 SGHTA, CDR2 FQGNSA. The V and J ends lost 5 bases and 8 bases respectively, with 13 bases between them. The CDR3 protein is CASSARLGDTIYF. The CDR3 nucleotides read TGTGCCAGCAGCGCCCGTCTTGGGGACACCATATATTTT.

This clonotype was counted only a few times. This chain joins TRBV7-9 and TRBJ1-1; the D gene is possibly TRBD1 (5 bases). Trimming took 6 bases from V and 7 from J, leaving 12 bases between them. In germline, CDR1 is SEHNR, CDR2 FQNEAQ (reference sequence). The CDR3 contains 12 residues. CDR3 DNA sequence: TGTGCCAGCAGTTGGGGGACGGTTGAAGCTTTCTTT. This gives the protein CASSWGTVEAFF.

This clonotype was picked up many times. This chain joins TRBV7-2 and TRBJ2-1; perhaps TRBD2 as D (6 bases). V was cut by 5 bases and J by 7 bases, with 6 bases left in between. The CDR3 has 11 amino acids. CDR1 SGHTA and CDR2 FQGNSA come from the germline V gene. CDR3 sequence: CASSAGNEQFF. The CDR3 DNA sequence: TGTGCCAGCAGCGCGGGGAATGAGCAGTTCTTC. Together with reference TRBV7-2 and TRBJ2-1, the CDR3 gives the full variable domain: GAGVSQSPSNKVTEKGKDVELRCDPISGHTALYWYRQSLGQGLEFLIYFQGNSAPDKSGLPSDRFSAERTGGSVSTLTIQRTQQEDSAVYLCASSAGNEQFFGPGTRLTVL.

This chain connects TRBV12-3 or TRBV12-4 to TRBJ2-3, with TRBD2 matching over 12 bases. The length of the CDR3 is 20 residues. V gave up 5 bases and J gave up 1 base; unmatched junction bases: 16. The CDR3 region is CASSVSGTLAGGPGTDTQYF. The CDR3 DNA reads TGTGCCAGCAGTGTATCCGGGACCCTAGCGGGGGGGCCCGGCACAGATACGCAGTATTTT.

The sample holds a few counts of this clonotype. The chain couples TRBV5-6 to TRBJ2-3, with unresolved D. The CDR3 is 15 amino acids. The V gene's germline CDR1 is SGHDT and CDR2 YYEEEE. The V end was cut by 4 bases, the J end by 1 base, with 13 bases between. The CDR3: CASSPPGYGTDTQYF. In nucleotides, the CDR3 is TGTGCCAGCAGCCCTCCAGGATATGGCACAGATACGCAGTATTTT.